This TCR beta chain was recorded in a study of T cells after posttransplantation cyclophosphamide. Regarding the study as a whole: Blood and skin or GI T cell repertoires showed limited TRB overlap. Recipient CMV seropositivity and CMV reactivation strongly tracked TRB clonality. Donor-recipient repertoire similarity was low at 1-2 months, rising over year one.

Busulfan-fludarabine conditioning, marrow transplant, and cyclophosphamide on days +3 and +4 were administered. Germline CDR1 LNHDA, CDR2 SQIVND (reference sequence). This CDR3 comprises 17 residues. Trimming took off 5 bases at V and 2 bases at J, with 18 bases between the two ends. This clone was observed once. The antigen is unknown. Profiling relied on immunoSEQ multiplex PCR, and the TCRdb table lists in-frame clones only, not all of them. The sample shows 12,000 or so clones, 75% to 95% of them seen only once. The receptor was isolated from a female patient younger than 45 who received an allogeneic stem cell transplant from an unrelated donor, was CMV-positive, and had no GVHD. Some of these T cells may belong to the graft donor. Sequencing used PBMCs, obtained after allogeneic stem cell transplant with posttransplant cyclophosphamide. This chain connects TRBV19 to TRBJ2-2, with D maybe TRBD2 (5 bases). The CDR3 is CASSPYPGYTNTGELFF. CDR3 coding DNA: TGTGCCAGTAGTCCCTACCCGGGATATACCAACACCGGGGAGCTGTTTTTT.